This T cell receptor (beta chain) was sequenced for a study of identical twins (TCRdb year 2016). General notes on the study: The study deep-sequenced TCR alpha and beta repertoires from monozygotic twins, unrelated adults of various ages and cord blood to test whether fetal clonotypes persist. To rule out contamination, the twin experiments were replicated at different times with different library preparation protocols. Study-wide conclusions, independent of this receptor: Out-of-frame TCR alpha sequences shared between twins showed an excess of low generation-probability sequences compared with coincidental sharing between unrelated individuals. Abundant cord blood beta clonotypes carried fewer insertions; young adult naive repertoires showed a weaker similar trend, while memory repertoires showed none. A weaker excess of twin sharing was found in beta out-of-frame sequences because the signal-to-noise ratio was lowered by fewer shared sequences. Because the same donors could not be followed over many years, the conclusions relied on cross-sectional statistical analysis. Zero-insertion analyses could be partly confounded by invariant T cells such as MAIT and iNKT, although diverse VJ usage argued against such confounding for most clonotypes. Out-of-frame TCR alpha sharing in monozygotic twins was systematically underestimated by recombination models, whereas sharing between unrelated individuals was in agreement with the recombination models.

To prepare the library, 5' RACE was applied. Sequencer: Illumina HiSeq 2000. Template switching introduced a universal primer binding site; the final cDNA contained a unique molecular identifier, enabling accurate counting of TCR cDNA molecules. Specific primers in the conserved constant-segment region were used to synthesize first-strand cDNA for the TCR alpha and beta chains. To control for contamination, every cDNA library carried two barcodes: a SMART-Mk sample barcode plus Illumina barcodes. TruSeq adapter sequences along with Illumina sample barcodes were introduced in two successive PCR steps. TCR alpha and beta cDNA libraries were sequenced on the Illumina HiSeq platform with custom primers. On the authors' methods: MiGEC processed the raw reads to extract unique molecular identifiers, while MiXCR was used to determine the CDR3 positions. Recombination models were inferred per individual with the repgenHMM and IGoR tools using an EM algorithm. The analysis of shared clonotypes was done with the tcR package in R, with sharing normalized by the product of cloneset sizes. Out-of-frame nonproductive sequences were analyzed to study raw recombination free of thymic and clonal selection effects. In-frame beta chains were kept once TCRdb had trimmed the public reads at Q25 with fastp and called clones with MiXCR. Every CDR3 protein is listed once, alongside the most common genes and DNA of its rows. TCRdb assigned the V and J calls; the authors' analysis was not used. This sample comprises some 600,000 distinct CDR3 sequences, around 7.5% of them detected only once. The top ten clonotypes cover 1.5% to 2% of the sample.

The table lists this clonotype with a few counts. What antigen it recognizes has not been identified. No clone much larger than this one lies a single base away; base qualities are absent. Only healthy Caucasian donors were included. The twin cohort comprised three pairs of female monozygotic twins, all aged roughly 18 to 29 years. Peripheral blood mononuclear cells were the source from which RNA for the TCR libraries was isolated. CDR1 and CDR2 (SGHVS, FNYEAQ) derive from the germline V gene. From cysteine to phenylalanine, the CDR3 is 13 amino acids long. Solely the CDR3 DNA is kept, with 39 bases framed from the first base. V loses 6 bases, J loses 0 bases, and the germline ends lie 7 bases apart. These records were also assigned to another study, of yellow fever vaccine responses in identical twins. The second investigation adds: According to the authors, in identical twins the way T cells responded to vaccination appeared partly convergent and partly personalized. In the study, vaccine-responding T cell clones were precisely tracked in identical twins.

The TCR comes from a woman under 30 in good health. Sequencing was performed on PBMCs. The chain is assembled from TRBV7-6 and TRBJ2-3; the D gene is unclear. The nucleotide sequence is TGTGCCAGCAGTGGGTGGAGCACAGATACGCAGTATTTT. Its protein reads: CASSGWSTDTQYF.